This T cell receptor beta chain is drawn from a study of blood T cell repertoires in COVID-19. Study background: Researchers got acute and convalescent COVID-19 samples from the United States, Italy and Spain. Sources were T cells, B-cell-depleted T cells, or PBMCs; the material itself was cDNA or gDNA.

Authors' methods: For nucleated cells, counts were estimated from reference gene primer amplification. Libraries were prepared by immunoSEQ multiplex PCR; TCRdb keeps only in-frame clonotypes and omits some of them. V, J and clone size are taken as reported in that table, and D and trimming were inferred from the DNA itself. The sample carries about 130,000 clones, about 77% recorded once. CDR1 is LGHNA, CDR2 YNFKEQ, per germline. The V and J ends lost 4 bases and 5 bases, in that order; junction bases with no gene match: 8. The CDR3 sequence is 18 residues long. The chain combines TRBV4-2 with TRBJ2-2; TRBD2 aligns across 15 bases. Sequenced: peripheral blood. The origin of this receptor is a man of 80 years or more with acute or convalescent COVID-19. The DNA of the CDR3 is TGTGCCAGCAGCCCCGGGACTAGCGGGGGGCCGCAAACCGGGGAGCTGTTTTTT. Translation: CASSPGTSGGPQTGELFF.